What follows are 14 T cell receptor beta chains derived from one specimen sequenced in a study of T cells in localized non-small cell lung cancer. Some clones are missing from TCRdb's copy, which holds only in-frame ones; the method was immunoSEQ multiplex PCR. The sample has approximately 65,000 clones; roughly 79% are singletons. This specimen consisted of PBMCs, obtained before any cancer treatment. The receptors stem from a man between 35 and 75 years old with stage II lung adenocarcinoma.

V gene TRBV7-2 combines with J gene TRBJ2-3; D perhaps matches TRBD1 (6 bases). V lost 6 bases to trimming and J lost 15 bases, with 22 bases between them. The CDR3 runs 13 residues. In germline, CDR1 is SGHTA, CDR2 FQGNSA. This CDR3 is CASSGYSGHPFYF. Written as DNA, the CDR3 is TGTGCCAGCAGTGGTTATTCGGGACACCCTTTTTATTTT.

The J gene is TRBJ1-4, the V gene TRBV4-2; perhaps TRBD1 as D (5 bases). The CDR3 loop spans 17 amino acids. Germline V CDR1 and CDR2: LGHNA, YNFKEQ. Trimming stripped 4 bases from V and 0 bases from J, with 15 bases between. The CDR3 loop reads CASSPRGAGATNEKLFF. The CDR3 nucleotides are TGTGCCAGCAGCCCCCGGGGCGCGGGGGCAACTAATGAAAAACTGTTTTTT.

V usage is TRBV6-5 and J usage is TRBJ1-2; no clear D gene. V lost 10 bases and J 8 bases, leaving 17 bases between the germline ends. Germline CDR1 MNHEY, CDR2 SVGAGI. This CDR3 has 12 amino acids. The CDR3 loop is CATLKEGYGYTF. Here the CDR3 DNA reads TGTGCCACCCTCAAGGAGGGTTACGGCTACACCTTC.

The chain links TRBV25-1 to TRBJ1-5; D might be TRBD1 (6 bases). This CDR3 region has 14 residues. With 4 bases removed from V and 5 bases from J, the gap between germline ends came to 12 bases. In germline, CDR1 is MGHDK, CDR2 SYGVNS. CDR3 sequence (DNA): TGTGCCAGCAGTGTTGGGACACGGGATCAGCCCCAGCATTTT. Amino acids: CASSVGTRDQPQHF.

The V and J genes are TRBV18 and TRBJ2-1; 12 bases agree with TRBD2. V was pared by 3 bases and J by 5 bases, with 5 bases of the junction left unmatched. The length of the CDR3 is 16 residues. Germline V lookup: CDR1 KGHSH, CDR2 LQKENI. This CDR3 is CASSPPLAGGNNEQFF. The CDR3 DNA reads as TGTGCCAGCTCACCTCCCCTAGCGGGAGGGAACAATGAGCAGTTCTTC.

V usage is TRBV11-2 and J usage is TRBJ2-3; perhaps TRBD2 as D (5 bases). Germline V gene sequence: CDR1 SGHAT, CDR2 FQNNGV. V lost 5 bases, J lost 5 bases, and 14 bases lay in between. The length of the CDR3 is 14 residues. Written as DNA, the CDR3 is TGTGCCAGCAGCCCTGGACTGCCGCAAGATACGCAGTATTTT. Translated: CASSPGLPQDTQYF. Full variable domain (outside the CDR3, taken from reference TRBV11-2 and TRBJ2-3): EAGVAQSPRYKIIEKRQSVAFWCNPISGHATLYWYQQILGQGPKLLIQFQNNGVVDDSQLPKDRFSAERLKGVDSTLKIQPAKLEDSAVYLCASSPGLPQDTQYFGPGTRLTVL.

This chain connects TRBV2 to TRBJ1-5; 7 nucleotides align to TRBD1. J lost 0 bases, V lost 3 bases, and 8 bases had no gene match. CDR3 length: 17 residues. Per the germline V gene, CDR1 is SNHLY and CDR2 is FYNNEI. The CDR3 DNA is TGTGCCAGCAGTGATCTGGACAGGCCCTATAGCAATCAGCCCCAGCATTTT. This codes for CASSDLDRPYSNQPQHF.

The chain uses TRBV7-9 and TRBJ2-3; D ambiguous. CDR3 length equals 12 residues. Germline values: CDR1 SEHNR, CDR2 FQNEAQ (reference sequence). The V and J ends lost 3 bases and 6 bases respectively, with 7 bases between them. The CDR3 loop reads CASSFPRDTQYF. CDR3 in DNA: TGTGCCAGCAGCTTCCCACGGGATACGCAGTATTTT. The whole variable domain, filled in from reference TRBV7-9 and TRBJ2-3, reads DTGVSQNPRHKITKRGQNVTFRCDPISEHNRLYWYRQTLGQGPEFLTYFQNEAQLEKSRLLSDRFSAERPKGSFSTLEIQRTEQGDSAMYLCASSFPRDTQYFGPGTRLTVL.

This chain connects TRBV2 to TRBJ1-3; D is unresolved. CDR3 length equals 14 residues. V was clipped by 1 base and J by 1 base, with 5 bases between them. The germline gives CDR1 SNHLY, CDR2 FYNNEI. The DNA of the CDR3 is TGTGCCAGCAGTGAAGGTCAGTCTGGAAACACCATATATTTT. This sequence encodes CASSEGQSGNTIYF.

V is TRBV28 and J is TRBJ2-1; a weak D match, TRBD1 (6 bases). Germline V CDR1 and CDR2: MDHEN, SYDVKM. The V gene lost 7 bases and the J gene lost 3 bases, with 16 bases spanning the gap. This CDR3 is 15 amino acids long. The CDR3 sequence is CASNGQWGLYNEQFF. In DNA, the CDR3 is TGTGCCAGCAATGGACAGTGGGGGCTCTACAATGAGCAGTTCTTC.

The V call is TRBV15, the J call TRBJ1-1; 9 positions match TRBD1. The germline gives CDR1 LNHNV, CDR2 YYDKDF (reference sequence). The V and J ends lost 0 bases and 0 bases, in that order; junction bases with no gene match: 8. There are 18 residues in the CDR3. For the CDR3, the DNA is TGTGCCACCAGCAGAGATCCGGGACAGGGTATAGTGAACACTGAAGCTTTCTTT. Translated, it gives CATSRDPGQGIVNTEAFF.

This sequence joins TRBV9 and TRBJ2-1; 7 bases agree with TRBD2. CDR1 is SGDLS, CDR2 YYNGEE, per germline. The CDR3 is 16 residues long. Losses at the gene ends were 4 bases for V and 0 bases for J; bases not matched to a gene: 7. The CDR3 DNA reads TGTGCCAGCAGCCCTTACGCGGGAGACTCCTACAATGAGCAGTTCTTC. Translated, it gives CASSPYAGDSYNEQFF.

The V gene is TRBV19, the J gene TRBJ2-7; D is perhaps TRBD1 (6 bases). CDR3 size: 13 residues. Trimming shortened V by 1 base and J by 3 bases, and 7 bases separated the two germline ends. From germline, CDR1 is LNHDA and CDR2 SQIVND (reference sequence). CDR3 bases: TGTGCCAGTAGTATAGGGACAGACTACGAGCAGTACTTC. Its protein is CASSIGTDYEQYF.

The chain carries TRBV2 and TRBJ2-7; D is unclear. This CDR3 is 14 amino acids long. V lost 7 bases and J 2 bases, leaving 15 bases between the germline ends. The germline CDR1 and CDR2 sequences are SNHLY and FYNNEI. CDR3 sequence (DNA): TGTGCCAGCATTAAAAGGGTTACAACCTACGAGCAGTACTTC. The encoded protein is CASIKRVTTYEQYF. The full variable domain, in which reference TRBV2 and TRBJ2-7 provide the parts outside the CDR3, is EPEVTQTPSHQVTQMGQEVILRCVPISNHLYFYWYRQILGQKVEFLVSFYNNEISEKSEIFDDQFSVERPDGSNFTLKIRSTKLEDSAMYFCASIKRVTTYEQYFGPGTRLTVT.